A single T cell receptor beta chain is shown here with its context. The V end lost 1 base, the J end lost 10 bases, and 11 bases lay between the germline ends. Germline loops: CDR1 LNHDA, CDR2 SQIVND (reference sequence). The CDR3 runs to 13 residues. Per the original methods: Estimation of nucleated cell counts was performed using reference gene primer amplification. This table comes from immunoSEQ multiplex PCR, and its TCRdb copy is limited to in-frame clones, with some not included. V and J calls plus clone size are reproduced from that table; the DNA served to infer D and trimming. The table has some 370,000 clones, around 89% seen once. This sample is drawn from a study of blood T cell repertoires in COVID-19. About the study: COVID-19 samples collected from the United States, Italy and Spain covered acute and convalescent phases. PBMCs, B-cell-depleted T cells, or T cells were the source of the cDNA or gDNA that made up the material.

Specimen: peripheral blood. V usage is TRBV19 and J usage is TRBJ2-1; tentatively, D is TRBD2 (5 bases). This receptor was obtained from a man aged 18 to 30 with active or convalescent COVID-19. CDR3 residues: CASSIAVSGEQFF. CDR3 nucleotides: TGTGCCAGTAGTATAGCCGTAAGCGGAGAGCAGTTCTTC.